The TCR beta chain described here comes from a study of T cells in Graves' hyperthyroidism and ophthalmopathy. Regarding the study as a whole: Peripheral blood also featured most of the thyroid clonotypes expanded above 0.001. A model using 13 V-J features told ophthalmopathy apart from stable hyperthyroidism.

Trimming stripped 5 bases from V and 4 bases from J, with 14 bases between. This CDR3 has 13 amino acids. Germline CDR1 is GTSNPN and CDR2 is SVGIG (reference sequence). Amplified regions were TCR beta CDR3 sequences from RNA transcripts. TCR CDR3 underwent first-round RT-PCR with the HTBI primer set. TCRdb called the multiplex PCR reads again in MiXCR, with one record for every CDR3 protein. The profile covers a few hundred thousand distinct CDR3 sequences, with less than 25% appearing a single time and around a quarter taken by the ten largest. This clonotype has at least ten counts. Antigen specificity is unknown.

The rearrangement uses TRBV30 and TRBJ1-1; D possibly corresponds to TRBD1 (5 bases). The sequenced sample consisted of blood. The receptor was derived from a man between 18 and 35 years old with Graves' hyperthyroidism. The DNA for the CDR3 is TGTGCCTGGGAGGAAGGGAGGGGCACTGAAGCTTTCTTT. Amino acids: CAWEEGRGTEAFF.